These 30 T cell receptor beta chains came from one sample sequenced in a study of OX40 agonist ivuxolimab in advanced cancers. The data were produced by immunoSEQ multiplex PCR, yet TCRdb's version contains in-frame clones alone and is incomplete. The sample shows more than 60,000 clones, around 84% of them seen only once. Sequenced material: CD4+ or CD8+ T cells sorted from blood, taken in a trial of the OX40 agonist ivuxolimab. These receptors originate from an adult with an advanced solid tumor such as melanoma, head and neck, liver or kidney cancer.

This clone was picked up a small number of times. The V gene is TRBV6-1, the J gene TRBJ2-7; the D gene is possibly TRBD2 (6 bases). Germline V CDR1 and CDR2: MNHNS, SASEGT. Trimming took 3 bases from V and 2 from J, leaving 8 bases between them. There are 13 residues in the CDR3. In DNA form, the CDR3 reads TGTGCCAGCAGTGACGGGAGTACCTACGAGCAGTACTTC. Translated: CASSDGSTYEQYF.

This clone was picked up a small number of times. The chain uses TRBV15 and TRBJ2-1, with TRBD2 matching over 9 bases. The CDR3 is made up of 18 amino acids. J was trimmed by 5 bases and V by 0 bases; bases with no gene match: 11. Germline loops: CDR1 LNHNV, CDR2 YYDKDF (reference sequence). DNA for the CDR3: TGTGCCACCAGCAGAGATCAACGGCTAGCGGGGACAAACAATGAGCAGTTCTTC. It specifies CATSRDQRLAGTNNEQFF. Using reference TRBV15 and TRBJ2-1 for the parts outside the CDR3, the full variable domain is DAMVIQNPRYQVTQFGKPVTLSCSQTLNHNVMYWYQQKSSQAPKLLFHYYDKDFNNEADTPDNFQSRRPNTSFCFLDIRSPGLGDTAMYLCATSRDQRLAGTNNEQFFGPGTRLTVL.

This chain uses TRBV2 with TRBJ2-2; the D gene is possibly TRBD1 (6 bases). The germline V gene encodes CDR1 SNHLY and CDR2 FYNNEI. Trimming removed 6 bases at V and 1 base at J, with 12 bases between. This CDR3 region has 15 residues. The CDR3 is CASRWQQGNTGELFF. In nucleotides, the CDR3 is TGTGCCAGCAGATGGCAACAGGGGAACACCGGGGAGCTGTTTTTT.

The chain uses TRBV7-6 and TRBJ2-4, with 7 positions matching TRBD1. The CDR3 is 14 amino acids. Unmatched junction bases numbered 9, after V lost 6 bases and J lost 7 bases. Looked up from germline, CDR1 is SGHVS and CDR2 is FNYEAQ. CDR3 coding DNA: TGTGCCAGCAGACCCATGACAGGGTCGAACATTCAGTACTTC. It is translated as CASRPMTGSNIQYF.

CDR3 protein: CASIPDRGSPIWSNQPQHF. The CDR3 DNA follows: TGTGCCAGCATACCGGACAGGGGTTCGCCTATATGGAGCAATCAGCCCCAGCATTTT. The chain recombines TRBV21-1 with TRBJ1-5; the DNA was not compared with TRBD1, the D call given in the table. TRBV21-1 is annotated as a pseudogene. This CDR3 has 19 amino acids.

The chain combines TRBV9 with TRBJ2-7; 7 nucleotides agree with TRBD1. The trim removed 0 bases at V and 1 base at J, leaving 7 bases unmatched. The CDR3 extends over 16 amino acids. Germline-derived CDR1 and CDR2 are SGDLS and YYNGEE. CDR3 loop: CASSVGGAGGSYEQYF. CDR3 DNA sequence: TGTGCCAGCAGCGTAGGTGGCGCAGGGGGTTCCTACGAGCAGTACTTC.

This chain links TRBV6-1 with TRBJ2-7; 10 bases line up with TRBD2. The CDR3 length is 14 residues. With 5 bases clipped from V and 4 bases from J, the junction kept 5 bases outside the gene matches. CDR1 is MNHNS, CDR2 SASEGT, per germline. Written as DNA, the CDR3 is TGTGCCAGCAGTCCATCTAGCGGGAGATACGAGCAGTACTTC. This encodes CASSPSSGRYEQYF.

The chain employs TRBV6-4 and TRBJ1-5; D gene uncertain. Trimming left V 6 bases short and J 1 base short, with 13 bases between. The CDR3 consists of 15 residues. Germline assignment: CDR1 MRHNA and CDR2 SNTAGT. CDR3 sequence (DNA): TGTGCCAGCAGCGCGTTAACTGGAAGCAATCAGCCCCAGCATTTT. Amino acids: CASSALTGSNQPQHF.

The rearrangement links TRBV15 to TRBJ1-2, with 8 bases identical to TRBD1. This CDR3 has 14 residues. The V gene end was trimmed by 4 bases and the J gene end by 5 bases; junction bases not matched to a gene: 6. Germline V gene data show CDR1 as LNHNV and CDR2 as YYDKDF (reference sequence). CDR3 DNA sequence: TGTGCCACCAGCAAGGGGGACAGGCCATATGGCTACACCTTC. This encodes CATSKGDRPYGYTF.

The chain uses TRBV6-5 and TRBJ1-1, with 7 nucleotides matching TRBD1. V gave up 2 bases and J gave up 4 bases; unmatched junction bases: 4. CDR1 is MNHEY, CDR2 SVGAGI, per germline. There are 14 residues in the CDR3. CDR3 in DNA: TGTGCCAGCAGTTACCAGTACAGGGGCACTGAAGCTTTCTTT. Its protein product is CASSYQYRGTEAFF.

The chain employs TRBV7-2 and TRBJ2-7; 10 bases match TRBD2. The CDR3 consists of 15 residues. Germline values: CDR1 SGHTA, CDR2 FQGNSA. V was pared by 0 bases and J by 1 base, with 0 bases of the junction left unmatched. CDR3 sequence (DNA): TGTGCCAGCAGCTTAGCACTAGCGGGATCCTACGAGCAGTACTTC. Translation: CASSLALAGSYEQYF.

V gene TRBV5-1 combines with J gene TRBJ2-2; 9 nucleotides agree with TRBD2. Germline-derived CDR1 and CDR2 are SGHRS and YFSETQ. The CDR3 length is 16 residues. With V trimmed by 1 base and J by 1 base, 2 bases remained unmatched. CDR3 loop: CASSLRTSENTGELFF. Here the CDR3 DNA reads TGCGCCAGCAGCTTGCGGACTAGCGAGAACACCGGGGAGCTGTTTTTT.

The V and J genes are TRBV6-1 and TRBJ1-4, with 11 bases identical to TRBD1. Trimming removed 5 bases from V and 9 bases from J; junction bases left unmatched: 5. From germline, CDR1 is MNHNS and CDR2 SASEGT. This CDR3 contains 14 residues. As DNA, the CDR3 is TGTGCCAGCAGTAGGGGACAGGGGGAAAAAAAACTGTTTTTT. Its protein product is CASSRGQGEKKLFF.

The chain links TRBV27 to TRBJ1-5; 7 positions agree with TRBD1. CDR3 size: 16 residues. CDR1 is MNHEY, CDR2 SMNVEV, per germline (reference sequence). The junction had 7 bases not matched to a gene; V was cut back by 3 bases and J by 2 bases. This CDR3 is CASSLARDSGNQPQHF. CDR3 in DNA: TGTGCCAGCAGTTTGGCCCGGGACAGCGGCAATCAGCCCCAGCATTTT.

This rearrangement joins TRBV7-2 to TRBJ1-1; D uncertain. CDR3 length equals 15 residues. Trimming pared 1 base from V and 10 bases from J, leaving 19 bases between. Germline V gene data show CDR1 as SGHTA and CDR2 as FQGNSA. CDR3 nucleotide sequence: TGTGCCAGCAGCTTAGATGTATCCGCCCCCTTTGGAGCTTTCTTT. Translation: CASSLDVSAPFGAFF.

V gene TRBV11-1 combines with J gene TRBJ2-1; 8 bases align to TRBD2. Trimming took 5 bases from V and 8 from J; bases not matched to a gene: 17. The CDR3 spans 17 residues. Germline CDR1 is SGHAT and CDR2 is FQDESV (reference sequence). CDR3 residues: CASSGKGQSGGGDEQFF. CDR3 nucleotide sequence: TGTGCCAGCAGCGGAAAAGGCCAGAGCGGGGGTGGGGATGAGCAGTTCTTC.

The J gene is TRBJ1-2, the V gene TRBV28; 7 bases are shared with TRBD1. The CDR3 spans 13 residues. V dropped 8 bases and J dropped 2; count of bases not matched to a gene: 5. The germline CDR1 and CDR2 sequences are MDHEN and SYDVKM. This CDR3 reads CASWTGLNYGYTF. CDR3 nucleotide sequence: TGTGCCAGCTGGACAGGCCTGAACTATGGCTACACCTTC.

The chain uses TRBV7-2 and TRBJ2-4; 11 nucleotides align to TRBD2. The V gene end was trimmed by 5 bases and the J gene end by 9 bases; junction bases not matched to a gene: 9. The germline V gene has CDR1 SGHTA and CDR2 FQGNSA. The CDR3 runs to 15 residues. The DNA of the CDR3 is TGTGCCAGCAGCGATCGGACTAGCGGGTGGGGCATTCAGTACTTC. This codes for CASSDRTSGWGIQYF.

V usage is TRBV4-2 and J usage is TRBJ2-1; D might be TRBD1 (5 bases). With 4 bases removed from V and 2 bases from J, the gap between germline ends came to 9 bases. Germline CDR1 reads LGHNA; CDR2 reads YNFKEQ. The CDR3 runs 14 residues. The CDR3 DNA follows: TGTGCCAGCAGCCTGGGGCCGCCCTACAATGAGCAGTTCTTC. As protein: CASSLGPPYNEQFF.

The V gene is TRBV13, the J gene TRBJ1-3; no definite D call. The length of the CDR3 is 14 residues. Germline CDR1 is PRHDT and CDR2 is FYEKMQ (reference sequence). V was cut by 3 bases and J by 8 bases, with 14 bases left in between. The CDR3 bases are TGTGCCAGCAGCTTCAGGTCGGGGTACGACACCATATATTTT. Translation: CASSFRSGYDTIYF.

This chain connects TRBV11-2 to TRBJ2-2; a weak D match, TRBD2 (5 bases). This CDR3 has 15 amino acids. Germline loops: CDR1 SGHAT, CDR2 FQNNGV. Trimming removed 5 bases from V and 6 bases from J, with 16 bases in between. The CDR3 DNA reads TGTGCCAGCAGCCGCATTAGCGATAGGTCCGGGGAGCTGTTTTTT. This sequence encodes CASSRISDRSGELFF.

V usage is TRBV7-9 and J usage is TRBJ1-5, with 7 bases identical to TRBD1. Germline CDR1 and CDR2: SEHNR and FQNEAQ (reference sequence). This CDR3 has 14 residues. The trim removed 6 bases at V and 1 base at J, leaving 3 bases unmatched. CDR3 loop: CASSPTGSNQPQHF. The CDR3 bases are TGTGCCAGCAGTCCGACAGGGAGCAATCAGCCCCAGCATTTT.

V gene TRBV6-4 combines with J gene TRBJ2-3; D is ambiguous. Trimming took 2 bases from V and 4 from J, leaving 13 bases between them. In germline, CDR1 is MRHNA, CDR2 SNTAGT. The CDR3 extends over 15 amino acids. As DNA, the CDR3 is TGTGCCAGCAGTGACGGCTCCTCAGGCTCAGATACGCAGTATTTT. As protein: CASSDGSSGSDTQYF.

CDR3 protein: CASSPEGGAPTDTQYF. The DNA for the CDR3 is TGTGCCAGCAGCCCCGAAGGGGGGGCTCCCACAGATACGCAGTATTTT. The chain employs TRBV7-2 and TRBJ2-3; D may be TRBD2 (7 bases). This CDR3 is built from 16 residues. Trimming took 5 bases from V and 2 from J, leaving 17 bases between them. Germline V gene data show CDR1 as SGHTA and CDR2 as FQGNSA.

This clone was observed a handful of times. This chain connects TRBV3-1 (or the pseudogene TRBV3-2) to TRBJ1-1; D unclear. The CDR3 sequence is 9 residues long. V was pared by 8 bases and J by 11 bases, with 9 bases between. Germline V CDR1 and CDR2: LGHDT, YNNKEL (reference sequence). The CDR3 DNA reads TGTGCCAGCCCTCTAAAGGCTTTCTTT. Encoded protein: CASPLKAFF.

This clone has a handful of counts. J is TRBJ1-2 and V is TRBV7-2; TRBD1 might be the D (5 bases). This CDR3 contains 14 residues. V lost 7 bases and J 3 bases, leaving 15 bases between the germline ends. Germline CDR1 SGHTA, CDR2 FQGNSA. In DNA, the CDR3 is TGTGCCAGCACCAGAGCAGGGTTCGACTATGGCTACACCTTC. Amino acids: CASTRAGFDYGYTF.

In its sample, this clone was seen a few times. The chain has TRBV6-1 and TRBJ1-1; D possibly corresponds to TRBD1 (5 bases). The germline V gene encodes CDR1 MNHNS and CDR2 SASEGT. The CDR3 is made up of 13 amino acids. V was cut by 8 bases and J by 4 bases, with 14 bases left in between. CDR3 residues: CASVFAGGTEAFF. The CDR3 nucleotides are TGTGCCAGCGTCTTTGCGGGGGGCACTGAAGCTTTCTTT.

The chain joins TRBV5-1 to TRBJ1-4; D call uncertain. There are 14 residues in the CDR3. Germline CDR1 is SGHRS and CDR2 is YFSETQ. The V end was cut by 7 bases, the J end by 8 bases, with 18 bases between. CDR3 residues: CASSQVTTGEKLFF. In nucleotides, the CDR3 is TGCGCCAGCTCTCAGGTCACGACGGGGGAAAAACTGTTTTTT.

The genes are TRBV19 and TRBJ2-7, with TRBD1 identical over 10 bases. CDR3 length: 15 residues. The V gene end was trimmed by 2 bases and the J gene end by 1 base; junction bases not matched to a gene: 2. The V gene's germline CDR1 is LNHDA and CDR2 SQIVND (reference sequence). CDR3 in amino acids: CASSIRTGGSYEQYF. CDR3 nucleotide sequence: TGTGCCAGTAGTATACGGACAGGGGGATCCTACGAGCAGTACTTC.

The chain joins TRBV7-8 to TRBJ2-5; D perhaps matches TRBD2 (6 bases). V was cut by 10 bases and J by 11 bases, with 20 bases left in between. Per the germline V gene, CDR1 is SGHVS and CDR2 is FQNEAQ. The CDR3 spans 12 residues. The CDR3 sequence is CATAPGPGEQYF. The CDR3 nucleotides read TGTGCCACCGCCCCGGGGCCGGGGGAGCAGTACTTC.